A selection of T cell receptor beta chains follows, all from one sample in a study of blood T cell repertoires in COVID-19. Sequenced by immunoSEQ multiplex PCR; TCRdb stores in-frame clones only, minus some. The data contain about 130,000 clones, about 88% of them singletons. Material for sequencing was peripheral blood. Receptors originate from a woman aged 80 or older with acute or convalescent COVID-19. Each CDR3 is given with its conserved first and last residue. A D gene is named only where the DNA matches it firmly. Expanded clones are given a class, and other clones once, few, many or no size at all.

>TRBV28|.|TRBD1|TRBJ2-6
TGTGCCAGCAGTCCATCCGACAGGGGCAAACAAGGGGCCAACGTCCTGACTTTC
CASSPSDRGKQGANVLTF
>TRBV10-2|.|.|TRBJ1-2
TGCGCCAGCAGCCAATACTATGGCTACACCTTC
CASSQYYGYTF
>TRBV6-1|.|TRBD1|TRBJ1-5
TGTGCCAGCAGTGAGCACCAGGGGGCACCCAATCAGCCCCAGCATTTT
CASSEHQGAPNQPQHF
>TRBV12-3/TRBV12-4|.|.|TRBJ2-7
TGTGCCAGCAGCTTCACAGGGAACGAGCAGTACTTC
CASSFTGNEQYF
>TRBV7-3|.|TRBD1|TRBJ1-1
TGTGCCAGCAGCCCGTCGGACAGGGGGTTTAAGAGGGCCAACACTGAAGCTTTCTTT
CASSPSDRGFKRANTEAFF
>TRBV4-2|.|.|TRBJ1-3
TGTGCCAGCAGCCAAGACCCAGGGCCGGCTGGAAACACCATATATTTT
CASSQDPGPAGNTIYF
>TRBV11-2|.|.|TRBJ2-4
TGTGCCAGCAGCTTAAGAGGGTCCGGGAAAAACATTCAGTACTTC
CASSLRGSGKNIQYF
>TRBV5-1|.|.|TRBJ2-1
TGCGCCAGCCGCCGGGGGGACACGCCAGGTGGAGGGGATGAGCAGTTCTTC
CASRRGDTPGGGDEQFF
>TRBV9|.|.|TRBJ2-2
TGTGCCAGCAGCGTAGCGTTCACCGGGGAGCTGTTTTTT
CASSVAFTGELFF
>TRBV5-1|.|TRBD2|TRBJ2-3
TGCGCCAGCAGCCTCCTAGCGGGAGGGACTGGGTCCACAGATACGCAGTATTTT
CASSLLAGGTGSTDTQYF
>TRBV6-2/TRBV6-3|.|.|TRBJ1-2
TGTGCCAGCAGTTTGGGCAGAAACTATGGCTACACCTTC
CASSLGRNYGYTF
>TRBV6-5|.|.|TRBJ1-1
TGTGCCAGCAGCTCGAACACTGAAGCTTTCTTT
CASSSNTEAFF
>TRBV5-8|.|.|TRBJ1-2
TGTGCCAGCAGCTTGGGCAGGGACTATGGCTACACCTTC
CASSLGRDYGYTF
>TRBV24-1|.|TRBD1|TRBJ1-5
TGTGCCACCAGTGACCCGACAGGGAATCAGCCCCAGCATTTT
CATSDPTGNQPQHF
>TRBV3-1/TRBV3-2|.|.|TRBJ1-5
TGTGCCAGCAGCCAAGTCCAGGGGAATCAGCCCCAGCATTTT
CASSQVQGNQPQHF
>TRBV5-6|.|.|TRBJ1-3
TGTGCCAGCAGCCACACAGGGATCTCTGGAAACACCATATATTTT
CASSHTGISGNTIYF
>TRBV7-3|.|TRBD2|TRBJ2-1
TGTGCCAGCAGCCTGATGGGAGGGTTAAGGGGCAATGAGCAGTTCTTC
CASSLMGGLRGNEQFF
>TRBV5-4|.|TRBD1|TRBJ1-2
TGTGCCAGCAGCTTGGGGACAGGGGGAACCTATGGCTACACCTTC
CASSLGTGGTYGYTF
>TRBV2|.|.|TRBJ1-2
TGTGCCAGCAGTGAAGGCAGGGTCAGTCGCTATGGCTACACCTTC
CASSEGRVSRYGYTF
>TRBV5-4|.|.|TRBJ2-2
TGTGCCAGCAGCTATCAGGGTTGGTCCGGGGAGCTGTTTTTT
CASSYQGWSGELFF
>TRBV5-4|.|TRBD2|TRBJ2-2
TGTGCCAGCAGCTTGGGCGGGACTAGAGCCAGCGGGGAGCTGTTTTTT
CASSLGGTRASGELFF
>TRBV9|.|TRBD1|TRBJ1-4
TGTGCCAGCAGCGTACAGGGGGCCTTTGAAAAACTGTTTTTT
CASSVQGAFEKLFF
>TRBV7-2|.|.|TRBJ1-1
TGTGCCAGCAGCTTCGGAGCCCGGAACACTGAAGCTTTCTTT
CASSFGARNTEAFF
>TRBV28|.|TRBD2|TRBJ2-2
TGTGCCAGCAGCCCAAGGCTAGCGGGAGGAACCGGGGAGCTGTTTTTT
CASSPRLAGGTGELFF
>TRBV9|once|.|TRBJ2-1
TGTGCCAGTAGCTATGAGACAGGTGGCTACAATGAGCAGTTCTTC
CASSYETGGYNEQFF
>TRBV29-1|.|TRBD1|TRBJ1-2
TGCAGCGTCGGGACAGGGGGTCTTCGGACTGGCTACACCTTC
CSVGTGGLRTGYTF
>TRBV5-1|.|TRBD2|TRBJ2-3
TGCGCCAGCAGCTCTGTGGGGGGGACGAGCACAGATACGCAGTATTTT
CASSSVGGTSTDTQYF
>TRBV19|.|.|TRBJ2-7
TGTGCCAGTACCCGGACTCACCGAGGGCTAGGCTCCTACGAGCAGTACTTC
CASTRTHRGLGSYEQYF
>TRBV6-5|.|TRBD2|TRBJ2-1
TGTGCCAGCACGACTAGCGGGGGATACAATGAGCAGTTCTTC
CASTTSGGYNEQFF
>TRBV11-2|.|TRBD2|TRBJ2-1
TGTGCCAGCAGCACCGGGACTAGCGGGTTTGGGTACAATGAGCAGTTCTTC
CASSTGTSGFGYNEQFF
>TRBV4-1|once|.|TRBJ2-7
TGCGCCAGCAGCCAATGGGGAGCAAGCTCCTACGAGCAGTACTTC
CASSQWGASSYEQYF
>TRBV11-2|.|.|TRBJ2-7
TGTGCCAGCAGCTTCCGGACAGGGAGGGGCGGCGAGCAGTACTTC
CASSFRTGRGGEQYF
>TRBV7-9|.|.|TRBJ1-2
TGTGCCAGCAGCTTAGCGCAGGGGAGTGGAGGCGCGCCCTCCTATGGCTACACCTTC
CASSLAQGSGGAPSYGYTF
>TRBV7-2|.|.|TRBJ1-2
TGTGCCAGCAGCTCCCACCGGGAAGGGGGCTACACCTTC
CASSSHREGGYTF
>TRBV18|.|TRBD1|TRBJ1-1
TGTGCCAGCTCATCATCGGGACAGGGGATGAACACTGAAGCTTTCTTT
CASSSSGQGMNTEAFF
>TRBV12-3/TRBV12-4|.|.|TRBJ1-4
TGTGCCAGCAGTTTAGCGGGGCCGGAAAAACTGTTTTTT
CASSLAGPEKLFF
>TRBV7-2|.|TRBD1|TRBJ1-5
TGTGCCAGCAGCTTAGGTGGGACAGGGGGCAATCAGCCCCAGCATTTT
CASSLGGTGGNQPQHF
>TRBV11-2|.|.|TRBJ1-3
TGTGCCAGCAGCCCCCGGAGGGATAACTCTGGAAACACCATATATTTT
CASSPRRDNSGNTIYF
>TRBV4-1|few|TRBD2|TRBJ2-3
TGCGCCAGCAGCCAGTCTAGCGGGTACCGCACAGATACGCAGTATTTT
CASSQSSGYRTDTQYF
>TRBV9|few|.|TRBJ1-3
TGTGCCAGCAGCGCACACAGCTGGGGGCAATTAAGAGGAAACACCATATATTTT
CASSAHSWGQLRGNTIYF
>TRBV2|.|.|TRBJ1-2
TGTGCCAGCAGGGCAGGGTACCGCTACACCTTC
CASRAGYRYTF
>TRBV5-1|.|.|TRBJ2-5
TGCGCCAGCAGCTTGGTCGGGAAAGAGACCCAGTACTTC
CASSLVGKETQYF
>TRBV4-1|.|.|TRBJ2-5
TGCGCCAGCAGCCAAACAGGGCAGACCCAGTACTTC
CASSQTGQTQYF
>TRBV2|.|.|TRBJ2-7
TGTGCCAGCAGTGAATTCCAGGCCTACGAGCAGTACTTC
CASSEFQAYEQYF
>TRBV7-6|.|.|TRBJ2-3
TGTGCCAGCAGCTTTGGGTGGGACTTCACAGATACGCAGTATTTT
CASSFGWDFTDTQYF
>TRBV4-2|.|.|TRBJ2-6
TGTGCCAGCAGCCAAGAACACAGGGACCCTGGGGCCAACGTCCTGACTTTC
CASSQEHRDPGANVLTF
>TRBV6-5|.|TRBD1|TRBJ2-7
TGTGCCAGCAGCCGGGACAGGGGAATCTCGCAGTACTTC
CASSRDRGISQYF
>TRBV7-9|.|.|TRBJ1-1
TGTGCCAGCAGCTTATTGGGGGACAAGAACACTGAAGCTTTCTTT
CASSLLGDKNTEAFF
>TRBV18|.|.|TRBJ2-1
TGTGCCAGCTCACCAGGCAGGGAGGCTGAGCAGTTCTTC
CASSPGREAEQFF
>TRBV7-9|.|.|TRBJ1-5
TGTGCCAGCAGTTCTAGCGGGCAGGACCGTCAGCCCCAGCATTTT
CASSSSGQDRQPQHF
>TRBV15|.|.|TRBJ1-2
TGTGCCACCAGCAGAGGAGGCGGCTATGGCTACACCTTC
CATSRGGGYGYTF
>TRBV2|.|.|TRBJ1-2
TGTGCCAGCAGTACCGGGATGGTCTATGGCTACACCTTC
CASSTGMVYGYTF
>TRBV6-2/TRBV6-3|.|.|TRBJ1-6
TGTGCCAGCAGTTACTCTGGGGGCCGGTATTCACCCCTCCACTTT
CASSYSGGRYSPLHF
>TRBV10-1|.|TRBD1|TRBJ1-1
TGCGCCGGACAGGGCATGAACACTGAAGCTTTCTTT
CAGQGMNTEAFF
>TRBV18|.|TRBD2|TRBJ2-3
TGTGCCAGCTCACCACTGACGGGGGGAACACTCACAGATACGCAGTATTTT
CASSPLTGGTLTDTQYF